This T cell receptor (beta chain) was retrieved from a study of identical twins' blood T cells (dated by TCRdb to the early 2010s). Describing the broader study: Around 52 million Illumina reads were obtained across roughly 12 libraries, of which six were alpha-chain libraries and six were beta-chain libraries. To assess how genetics influences repertoire formation, the study used next-generation sequencing to compare the TCR alpha and beta chain repertoires of three pairs of monozygous twins.

Broad study findings and their caveats: Twin pairs were reported to be markedly more alike in V gene usage than unrelated donors were, even when looking at non-selected out-of-frame TCRbeta clonotypes. How many CDR3 clonotypes two donors shared depended mainly on the product of their cloneset sizes, and the twins did not clearly stray from this trend. Environmental influences could not be excluded as an explanation for twin similarity, since twins were reared together. The proposed role of the TCRalpha J segment in MHC recognition during thymic selection was stated to require validation by independent studies. Among the most abundant TCRbeta clonotypes, every donor shared more CDR3 sequences with her own twin than with unrelated donors.

Libraries were prepared through 5' RACE. Sequencing was performed on an Illumina Genome Analyzer IIx. RNA-based TCR cDNA libraries were prepared by a previously described protocol with several modifications. To prevent cross-contamination, sample-specific barcodes were introduced on both ends of each TCR cDNA library during cDNA synthesis and amplification. Per the original workflow: Each library contained about 2.2 to 3.6 million CDR3-containing reads, and somewhere between about 90,000 and nearly 550,000 clonotypes were identified for each individual. Reads with improper barcode index combinations were discarded, after which clonesets were built for each library with the MiTCR software. While assembling CDR3 clonotypes, MiTCR corrected PCR and sequencing errors and either filtered or rescued low-quality reads. Artificial out-of-frame clonotypes were removed by being mapped to in-frame sequences, with one indel in the CDR3 allowed. V and J gene usage similarity between donors was measured as Jensen-Shannon divergence divided by mean entropy. In-frame beta chains were kept once TCRdb had trimmed the public reads at Q25 with fastp and called clones with MiXCR. Each entry merges the rows of one CDR3 protein and shows their most common DNA and genes. TCRdb assigned the V and J calls; the authors' analysis was not used. This sample lists fewer than 450,000 distinct CDR3 sequences; roughly 30% were detected once. More than 5.5% of the sample goes to the ten largest clones.

Donors were six healthy women forming three monozygous twin pairs. All three twin pairs had been raised together and were thought likely to have encountered the same vaccines and infectious agents. TCR cDNA libraries were prepared from RNA that was isolated from peripheral blood mononuclear cells. V is pared back by 6 bases and J by 2 bases, with 4 bases lying between the germline termini. Reading the germline V gene (reference sequence) gives CDR1 DFQATT and CDR2 SNEGSKA. The CDR3 runs 11 residues from the cysteine to the phenylalanine. The only DNA kept is the CDR3, 33 bases in frame from the first base. This clonotype was picked up a small number of times. It lacks a known antigen. No much larger clone exists at a distance of one base, and base qualities are not known.

Sequenced material: PBMCs. Rearrangement joined TRBV20-1 to TRBJ2-2, with no reliable assignment of the D segment. The clonotype originates from a woman between 18 and 55 years old in good health. The CDR3 loop reads CSAFNTGELFF. The DNA is TGCAGTGCGTTCAACACCGGGGAGCTGTTTTTT.